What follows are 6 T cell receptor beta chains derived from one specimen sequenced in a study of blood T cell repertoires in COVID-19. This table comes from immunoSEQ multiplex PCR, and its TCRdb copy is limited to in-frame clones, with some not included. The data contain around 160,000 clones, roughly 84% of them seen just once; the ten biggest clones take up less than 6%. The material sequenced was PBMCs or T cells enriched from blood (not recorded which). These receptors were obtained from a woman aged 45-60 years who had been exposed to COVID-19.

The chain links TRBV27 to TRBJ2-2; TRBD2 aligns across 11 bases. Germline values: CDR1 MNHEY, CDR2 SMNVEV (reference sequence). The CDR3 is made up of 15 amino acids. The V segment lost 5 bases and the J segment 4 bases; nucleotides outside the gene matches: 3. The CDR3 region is CASSRGLAVTGELFF. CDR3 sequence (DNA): TGTGCCAGCAGTCGGGGACTAGCGGTCACCGGGGAGCTGTTTTTT.

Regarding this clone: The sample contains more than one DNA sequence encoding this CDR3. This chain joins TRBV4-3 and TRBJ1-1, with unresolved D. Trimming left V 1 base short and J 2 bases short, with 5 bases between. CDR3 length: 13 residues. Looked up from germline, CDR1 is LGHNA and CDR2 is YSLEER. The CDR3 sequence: CASSQAGNTEAFF. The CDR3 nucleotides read TGCGCCAGCAGCCAAGCAGGTAACACTGAAGCTTTCTTT.

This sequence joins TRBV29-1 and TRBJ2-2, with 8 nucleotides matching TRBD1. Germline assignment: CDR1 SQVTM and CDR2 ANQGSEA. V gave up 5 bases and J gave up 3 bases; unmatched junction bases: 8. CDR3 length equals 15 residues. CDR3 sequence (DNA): TGCAGCGTTAGAAAGTACAGGGGGGACACCGGGGAGCTGTTTTTT. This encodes CSVRKYRGDTGELFF.

The CDR3, as DNA: TGTGCCAGCAGTTACCGCGGGCCGAGGAAGCAGTACTTC. This sequence encodes CASSYRGPRKQYF. The chain has TRBV6-2 or TRBV6-3 and TRBJ2-7; D might be TRBD2 (5 bases). V lost 2 bases and J 8 bases, leaving 13 bases between the germline ends. Germline V gene lookup returns CDR1 MNHEY and CDR2 SVGEGT. CDR3 length equals 13 residues.

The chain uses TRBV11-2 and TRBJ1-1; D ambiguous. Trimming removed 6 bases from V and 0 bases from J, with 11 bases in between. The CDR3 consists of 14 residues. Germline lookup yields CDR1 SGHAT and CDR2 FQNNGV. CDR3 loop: CASSHRVVNTEAFF. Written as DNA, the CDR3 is TGTGCCAGCAGTCACCGGGTTGTGAACACTGAAGCTTTCTTT.

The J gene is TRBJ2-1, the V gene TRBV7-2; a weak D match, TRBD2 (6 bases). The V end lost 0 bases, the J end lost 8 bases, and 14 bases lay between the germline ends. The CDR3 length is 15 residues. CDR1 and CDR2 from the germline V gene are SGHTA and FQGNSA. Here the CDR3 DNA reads TGTGCCAGCAGCTTAGCGGGGGGTAGCAAGGATGAGCAGTTCTTC. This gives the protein CASSLAGGSKDEQFF.